This TCR beta chain appears in the sequencing data of a study of graft-versus-host responses after intestinal transplantation. With respect to this clone: Its antigen is unknown.

The germline CDR1 and CDR2 sequences are LNHDA and SQIVND (reference sequence). The V and J ends lost 5 bases and 3 bases, in that order; junction bases with no gene match: 13. The CDR3 extends over 16 amino acids. The method was immunoSEQ multiplex PCR; TCRdb's version includes in-frame clones alone and lacks a portion of them. This table has under 140,000 clones, just over 90% appearing once. The rearrangement joins TRBV19 to TRBJ2-7; the match to TRBD1 covers 7 bases. The clonotype originates from a human donor who received an intestinal transplant. The sample was unstimulated CD8+ T cells sorted from spleen or lymph node cells, taken before intestinal transplant. The CDR3, as DNA: TGTGCCAGTAGTCCTCGGTGGGACAGCTTTGACTACGAGCAGTACTTC. Residues: CASSPRWDSFDYEQYF. Full variable domain (remainder filled in from reference TRBV19 and TRBJ2-7): DGGITQSPKYLFRKEGQNVTLSCEQNLNHDAMYWYRQDPGQGLRLIYYSQIVNDFQKGDIAEGYSVSREKKESFPLTVTSAQKNPTAFYLCASSPRWDSFDYEQYFGPGTRLTVT.